The 26 T cell receptor beta chains below come from one sample, sequenced in a study of sequential checkpoint blockade in melanoma. The repertoire was sequenced with immunoSEQ multiplex PCR; TCRdb's copy has only in-frame clones and lacks some. The sample shows roughly 20,000 clones, about 27% of them seen only once. As to treatment: randomized to nivolumab then ipilimumab (arm A) or the reverse (arm B). Sequenced material: tumor tissue (inferred from file names), taken from a patient given nivolumab and ipilimumab in sequence. The receptors derive from a human donor with melanoma.

The rearrangement links TRBV7-1 to TRBJ2-3, with D unresolved. TRBV7-1 is an open reading frame whose function is uncertain. Trimming removed 6 bases at V and 0 bases at J, with 7 bases between. The CDR3 contains 13 residues. The CDR3 DNA sequence: TGTGCCAGCAGTACTCCGAGCACAGATACGCAGTATTTT. Encoded protein: CASSTPSTDTQYF.

The V and J genes are TRBV29-1 and TRBJ2-3, with D possibly matching TRBD2 (5 bases). The germline V and J ends were trimmed by 3 bases and 6 bases, with 13 bases remaining between them. The CDR3 contains 13 residues. Per the germline V gene, CDR1 is SQVTM and CDR2 is ANQGSEA. The CDR3 spells CSVDEGWSDTQYF. For the CDR3, the DNA is TGCAGCGTTGATGAGGGTTGGTCGGATACGCAGTATTTT.

The J gene is TRBJ1-4, the V gene TRBV28; 10 positions match TRBD1. CDR1 and CDR2 from the germline V gene are MDHEN and SYDVKM. The CDR3 is made up of 14 amino acids. Trimming cost V 3 bases and J 7 bases; bases outside gene matches: 2. CDR3 DNA: TGTGCCAGCAGTTTCGACAGGGGGCCTGAAAAACTGTTTTTT. This sequence encodes CASSFDRGPEKLFF.

This clone was observed a few times. This chain uses TRBV11-3 with TRBJ1-5; D uncertain. V shed 1 base and J shed 9 bases, with 19 bases lying between them. Germline V gene data show CDR1 as SGHNT and CDR2 as YENEEA. The CDR3 runs 16 residues. The CDR3 region has the DNA TGTGCCAGCAGCTTAGGTCTGCGGTCTGGGCTTCTGCCCCAGCATTTT. This sequence encodes CASSLGLRSGLLPQHF.

The chain has TRBV29-1 and TRBJ2-1; D possibly corresponds to TRBD1 (5 bases). The CDR3 contains 13 residues. Germline CDR1 SQVTM, CDR2 ANQGSEA. V lost 5 bases, J lost 8 bases, and 16 bases lay in between. CDR3 protein: CSVTKGVFDEQFF. In DNA, the CDR3 is TGCAGCGTTACTAAAGGGGTGTTCGATGAGCAGTTCTTC.

This clone was seen a handful of times. The CDR3 DNA sequence: TGTGCCAGCAGCCGAACTCCCGGGACGGGCTATGGCTACACCTTC. Translation gives CASSRTPGTGYGYTF. The chain couples TRBV27 to TRBJ1-2, with TRBD1 as a possible D gene (5 bases). The V end was cut by 6 bases, the J end by 4 bases, with 18 bases between. The CDR3 covers 15 residues. Germline V gene lookup returns CDR1 MNHEY and CDR2 SMNVEV (reference sequence).

This clone appeared a single time. The CDR3 reads CASSLRTGGTEAFF. In DNA, the CDR3 is TGTGCCAGTAGTCTCCGGACAGGGGGCACTGAAGCTTTCTTT. The chain couples TRBV19 to TRBJ1-1, with 10 bases that match TRBD1. The trim removed 5 bases at V and 4 bases at J, leaving 4 bases unmatched. Germline values: CDR1 LNHDA, CDR2 SQIVND (reference sequence). This CDR3 has 14 amino acids.

This clone was counted between two and nine times. V gene TRBV11-3 combines with J gene TRBJ2-3; no clear D gene. The CDR3 spans 14 residues. V was pared by 6 bases and J by 1 base, with 11 bases between. The germline V gene has CDR1 SGHNT and CDR2 YENEEA. Here the CDR3 reads CASSSLGGTDTQYF. DNA of the CDR3: TGTGCCAGCAGTTCCCTCGGAGGCACAGATACGCAGTATTTT.

In its sample, this clone ranks as medium-sized. The DNA of the CDR3 is TGTGCCAGCAGCCAAGATCAGGGATTAATGAACACTGAAGCTTTCTTT. Its translation is CASSQDQGLMNTEAFF. This chain links TRBV14 with TRBJ1-1; tentative D call: TRBD1 (5 bases). Germline-derived CDR1 and CDR2 are SGHDN and FVKESK. With 0 bases removed from V and 0 bases from J, the gap between germline ends came to 11 bases. This CDR3 has 16 residues.

There are a few counts of this clone. The chain has TRBV11-3 and TRBJ1-4, with D possibly being TRBD1 (5 bases). Between the trimmed V and J ends, which lost 5 bases and 4 bases, there was a span of 14 bases. CDR1 is SGHNT and CDR2 is YENEEA in the germline V gene. CDR3 size: 15 residues. CDR3 nucleotide sequence: TGTGCCAGCAGCGGAGGGGATCCCCGTAATGAAAAACTGTTTTTT. This encodes CASSGGDPRNEKLFF. Drawing the rest from reference TRBV11-3 and TRBJ1-4, the complete variable domain is EAGVVQSPRYKIIEKKQPVAFWCNPISGHNTLYWYLQNLGQGPELLIRYENEEAVDDSQLPKDRFSAERLKGVDSTLKIQPAELGDSAVYLCASSGGDPRNEKLFFGSGTQLSVL.

This clone came up once. The rearrangement uses TRBV28 and TRBJ2-7; D gene unclear. V was trimmed by 6 bases and J by 2 bases, leaving 20 bases between them. This CDR3 region has 16 residues. CDR1 is MDHEN, CDR2 SYDVKM, per germline. The CDR3 DNA reads TGTGCCAGCAGCCACCAACTCCCAGGAGCCACCTACGAGCAGTACTTC. Translated: CASSHQLPGATYEQYF. The whole variable domain, filled in from reference TRBV28 and TRBJ2-7, reads DVKVTQSSRYLVKRTGEKVFLECVQDMDHENMFWYRQDPGLGLRLIYFSYDVKMKEKGDIPEGYSVSREKKERFSLILESASTNQTSMYLCASSHQLPGATYEQYFGPGTRLTVT.

This clone was counted only a few times. The CDR3 is CASSLGDNIQYF. The DNA for the CDR3 is TGCGCCAGCAGCTTGGGGGACAACATTCAGTACTTC. The chain combines TRBV4-1 with TRBJ2-4; either TRBD1 or TRBD2 may supply D (5 bases each). The CDR3 length is 12 residues. V was trimmed by 5 bases and J by 7 bases, leaving 9 bases between them. The germline V gene has CDR1 MGHRA and CDR2 YSYEKL.

Details on this clone: Relative to the germline gene, one junction end is altered; a read error may explain this. This chain links TRBV9 with TRBJ2-1, with 7 bases lining up with TRBD2. The CDR3 is 15 amino acids. Per germline, CDR1 SGDLS and CDR2 YYNGEE. The CDR3 bases are TGTGCCAGCAGTGGTCAAGGCGGGAGTTACAGTGAGCAGTTCTTC. It encodes CASSGQGGSYSEQFF.

This chain links TRBV15 with TRBJ2-7; 9 bases agree with TRBD1. V lost 0 bases, J lost 3 bases, and 3 bases stayed unmatched. This CDR3 comprises 15 residues. Germline CDR1 reads LNHNV; CDR2 reads YYDKDF (reference sequence). CDR3 bases: TGTGCCACCAGCAGAGATGGGACAGGGAACTACGAGCAGTACTTC. Its protein product is CATSRDGTGNYEQYF.

V usage is TRBV5-1 and J usage is TRBJ2-3; 8 bases map to TRBD2. Trimming cost V 4 bases and J 2 bases; bases outside gene matches: 15. Germline V gene lookup returns CDR1 SGHRS and CDR2 YFSETQ. CDR3 length equals 18 residues. Written as DNA, the CDR3 is TGCGCCAGCAGCCAAGAGATTTTAGCGGGGATACCCACAGATACGCAGTATTTT. Protein sequence: CASSQEILAGIPTDTQYF.

This chain links TRBV30 with TRBJ1-5, with D maybe TRBD1 (6 bases). CDR1 and CDR2 from the germline V gene are GTSNPN and SVGIG (reference sequence). The CDR3 is 15 amino acids. V lost 0 bases and J 3 bases, leaving 12 bases between the germline ends. The CDR3 nucleotides are TGTGCCTGGAGTGTAGGCAGGGGCACCAATCAGCCCCAGCATTTT. Translated: CAWSVGRGTNQPQHF.

The chain uses TRBV7-6 and TRBJ2-3; no reliable D call. In germline, CDR1 is SGHVS, CDR2 FNYEAQ. The CDR3 length is 14 residues. V was shortened by 4 bases and J by 3 bases, with 11 bases between the two germline ends. The CDR3 bases are TGTGCCAGCAGCTGGGTCGATGCGACAGATACGCAGTATTTT. Translating it yields CASSWVDATDTQYF.

The V and J genes are TRBV15 and TRBJ2-2; 10 bases line up with TRBD2. Germline V gene lookup returns CDR1 LNHNV and CDR2 YYDKDF (reference sequence). The CDR3 totals 15 residues. With V trimmed by 4 bases and J by 6 bases, 5 bases remained unmatched. For the CDR3, the DNA is TGTGCCACCAGCACGGGACTAGCGTTCGCCGGGGAGCTGTTTTTT. It translates to CATSTGLAFAGELFF.

The rearrangement links TRBV4-1 to TRBJ2-4; 12 positions agree with TRBD2. Trimming removed 4 bases from V and 0 bases from J; junction bases left unmatched: 7. CDR1 MGHRA and CDR2 YSYEKL come from the germline V gene. CDR3 length equals 18 residues. The CDR3 sequence: CASSPWTSGMLAKNIQYF. CDR3 sequence (DNA): TGCGCCAGCAGCCCCTGGACTAGCGGGATGTTAGCCAAAAACATTCAGTACTTC.

This clone was found a few times. The chain employs TRBV6-8 and TRBJ2-1; TRBD2 aligns across 11 bases. This CDR3 spans 20 amino acids. Trimming removed 6 bases from V and 7 bases from J; junction bases left unmatched: 23. Germline V CDR1 and CDR2: MNHGY, SAAAGT. The CDR3 here is CASRDSYSGRARFRLNEQFF. In nucleotides, the CDR3 is TGTGCCAGCAGGGACAGCTATAGCGGGAGGGCCCGCTTTCGCCTGAATGAGCAGTTCTTC.

V is TRBV10-3 and J is TRBJ2-7; perhaps TRBD1 as D (5 bases). Trimming removed 2 bases from V and 1 base from J, with 15 bases in between. From germline, CDR1 is ENHRY and CDR2 SYGVKD. This CDR3 comprises 16 residues. The CDR3 coding sequence is TGTGCCATCAGTGAGGACAGACCATACACATCCTACGAGCAGTACTTC. It codes for CAISEDRPYTSYEQYF.

The chain uses TRBV30 and TRBJ1-1, with D possibly being TRBD1 (6 bases). The V gene lost 3 bases and the J gene lost 6 bases, with 14 bases spanning the gap. The CDR3 totals 13 residues. CDR1 is GTSNPN and CDR2 is SVGIG in the germline V gene (reference sequence). The CDR3 loop reads CAWRRQVLSEAFF. In DNA, the CDR3 is TGTGCCTGGAGGCGACAGGTTTTATCTGAAGCTTTCTTT.

This clone was detected only a few times. This chain links TRBV9 with TRBJ2-1; 7 bases are shared with TRBD2. J lost 5 bases, V lost 4 bases, and 9 bases had no gene match. The CDR3 covers 15 residues. CDR1 and CDR2 from the germline V gene are SGDLS and YYNGEE. CDR3 amino acids: CASSPRLASHNEQFF. The DNA for the CDR3 is TGTGCCAGCAGCCCCCGACTAGCAAGCCACAATGAGCAGTTCTTC.

The chain uses TRBV11-3 and TRBJ2-7, with 7 positions matching TRBD2. Germline CDR1 reads SGHNT; CDR2 reads YENEEA. This CDR3 is 17 amino acids long. J was trimmed by 3 bases and V by 5 bases; bases with no gene match: 16. The CDR3 protein is CASSQGGAGRDYYEQYF. In nucleotides, the CDR3 is TGTGCCAGCAGCCAGGGCGGCGCTGGGCGGGACTACTACGAGCAGTACTTC.

This clone came up once. The J gene is TRBJ2-7, the V gene TRBV18, with a tentative D call TRBD1 (5 bases). The CDR3 is 14 residues long. V shed 0 bases and J shed 3 bases, with 9 bases lying between them. Germline values: CDR1 KGHSH, CDR2 LQKENI. The CDR3 DNA reads as TGTGCCAGCTCACCACCGGCAGGGAACTACGAGCAGTACTTC. The encoded protein is CASSPPAGNYEQYF. Supplemented by reference TRBV18 and TRBJ2-7, the full variable domain reads NAGVMQNPRHLVRRRGQEARLRCSPMKGHSHVYWYRQLPEEGLKFMVYLQKENIIDESGMPKERFSAEFPKEGPSILRIQQVVRGDSAAYFCASSPPAGNYEQYFGPGTRLTVT.

This chain connects TRBV19 to TRBJ2-2; D may correspond to TRBD1 or TRBD2 (5 bases each). There are 14 residues in the CDR3. CDR1 and CDR2 (germline): LNHDA, SQIVND (reference sequence). V was clipped by 11 bases and J by 4 bases, with 17 bases between them. The CDR3 DNA reads as TGTGCCTCATCCCGGGACCAAGGCACCGGGGAGCTGTTTTTT. This sequence encodes CASSRDQGTGELFF.